A single sample is the source of the 30 T cell receptor beta chains below, sequenced in a study of T cell repertoires in cytomegalovirus infection (dated 2019 in TCRdb). These reads were obtained on an Illumina HiSeq 1500. Using fastp at Q25 and MiXCR, TCRdb reprocessed the public reads and kept productive beta chains. Each record represents a unique CDR3 protein, reported with the most common genes and DNA among its rows. Within this sample are under 200,000 distinct CDR3 sequences, with about a fifth of them counted one time only. Roughly 27% of the sample is taken by the ten largest. For these TCRs, the target antigens are not known. The sample's treatment or condition label, decoded: in vitro stimulation with specific CMV peptide epitopes to enrich CMV-specific T cells. Material: CD8+ T cells from cultured PBMCs, obtained from culture after CMV antigen stimulation. Every receptor here comes from a human donor in good health (CMV status not recorded). Some clones in this sample may be carry-over from other donors' samples.

This clonotype was detected only a few times. The rearrangement joins TRBV6-8 to TRBJ2-3; D gene unclear. Trimming cost V 0 bases and J 1 base, with 11 bases left between them. Germline loops: CDR1 MNHGY, CDR2 SAAAGT. The CDR3 sequence is 16 residues long. CDR3 coding DNA: TGTGCCAGCAGTTACTCCAGCGTCTATCGCACAGATACGCAGTATTTT. It specifies CASSYSSVYRTDTQYF.

The J gene is TRBJ2-7, the V gene TRBV7-9, with D perhaps TRBD1 (6 bases). Trimming cost V 4 bases and J 3 bases, with 13 bases left between them. This CDR3 comprises 14 residues. Germline CDR1 SEHNR, CDR2 FQNEAQ (reference sequence). CDR3 sequence reads: CASSSRDKIYEQYF. CDR3 bases: TGTGCCAGCAGCTCCCGGGACAAGATCTACGAGCAGTACTTC.

As concerns this clonotype: This may stem from a read error, because a much larger clone lies one nucleotide away. The chain combines TRBV7-2 with TRBJ2-3, with D unclear. The CDR3 is 13 residues long. Per the germline V gene, CDR1 is SGHTA and CDR2 is FQGNSA. This CDR3 is CASSLDGTETQYF. In nucleotides, the CDR3 is TGTGCCAGCAGCTTAGACGGCACAGAGACGCAGTATTTT.

In its sample, this clonotype was seen a few times. This rearrangement joins TRBV7-8 to TRBJ1-1; a weak D match, TRBD1 (5 bases). The CDR3 is 16 amino acids. Germline CDR1 is SGHVS and CDR2 is FQNEAQ. Trimming pared 2 bases from V and 4 bases from J, leaving 17 bases between. The CDR3 protein is CASSLTPGPLGTEAFF. Here the CDR3 DNA reads TGTGCCAGCAGCTTAACTCCAGGGCCTCTGGGCACTGAAGCTTTCTTT. Full variable domain (rest looked up from reference TRBV7-8 and TRBJ1-1): GAGVSQSPRYKVAKRGQDVALRCDPISGHVSLFWYQQALGQGPEFLTYFQNEAQLDKSGLPSDRFFAERPEGSVSTLKIQRTQQEDSAVYLCASSLTPGPLGTEAFFGQGTRLTVV.

The V gene is TRBV29-1, the J gene TRBJ1-2; perhaps TRBD1 as D (5 bases). The CDR3 length is 15 residues. Trimming shortened V by 3 bases and J by 0 bases, and 14 bases separated the two germline ends. In germline, CDR1 is SQVTM, CDR2 ANQGSEA. This CDR3 is CSVENIGEANYGYTF. For the CDR3, the DNA is TGCAGCGTTGAGAACATAGGGGAAGCTAACTATGGCTACACCTTC.

In DNA, the CDR3 is TGCAGTGCTACGTTTCAATGGGACACGGGAGGATACGAGCAGTACTTC. It yields the protein CSATFQWDTGGYEQYF. The chain has TRBV20-1 and TRBJ2-7; a weak D match, TRBD2 (7 bases). V shed 4 bases and J shed 4 bases, with 23 bases lying between them. Germline values: CDR1 DFQATT, CDR2 SNEGSKA (reference sequence). The CDR3 spans 16 residues.

In its sample, this clonotype was seen a few times. This rearrangement joins TRBV7-9 to TRBJ2-6; D gene uncertain. The CDR3 runs to 16 residues. Germline V gene data show CDR1 as SEHNR and CDR2 as FQNEAQ (reference sequence). V gave up 4 bases and J gave up 4 bases, with 14 bases separating them. CDR3 nucleotides: TGTGCCAGCAGCTCCCTGGTCTCTCCAGGGGCCAACGTCCTGACTTTC. Translating it yields CASSSLVSPGANVLTF.

This clonotype was picked up a small number of times. For the CDR3, the DNA is TGCGCCAGCAGCCAAGTATTGTTGAGCTATGGCTACACCTTC. This encodes CASSQVLLSYGYTF. This chain uses TRBV4-1 with TRBJ1-2; no reliable D call. The CDR3 runs to 14 residues. In germline, CDR1 is MGHRA, CDR2 YSYEKL. V was pared by 1 base and J by 4 bases, with 10 bases between.

This clonotype turned up a few times. This chain links TRBV7-6 with TRBJ1-1, with a weak D call TRBD1 (6 bases). This CDR3 region has 14 residues. The V and J ends lost 5 bases and 1 base respectively, with 11 bases between them. The germline V gene has CDR1 SGHVS and CDR2 FNYEAQ. For the CDR3, the DNA is TGTGCCAGCAGCCCGGACAGAGCGAACACTGAAGCTTTCTTT. Translation gives CASSPDRANTEAFF.

This clonotype was recorded a few times. The rearrangement joins TRBV12-3 or TRBV12-4 to TRBJ2-7; D tentatively reads TRBD1 or TRBD2 (5 bases each). This CDR3 comprises 15 residues. V lost 6 bases and J 4 bases, leaving 19 bases between the germline ends. The CDR3 is CASRGDGELSYEQYF. As DNA, the CDR3 is TGTGCCAGCAGGGGGGACGGAGAGCTATCGTACGAGCAGTACTTC.

The chain links TRBV2 to TRBJ2-3; D could derive from TRBD1 or TRBD2 (5 bases each). Trimming pared 2 bases from V and 3 bases from J, leaving 9 bases between. The CDR3 is 14 amino acids. Per germline, CDR1 SNHLY and CDR2 FYNNEI. The CDR3 spells CASSERWGTDTQYF. The CDR3 DNA reads TGTGCCAGCAGTGAACGGTGGGGGACAGATACGCAGTATTTT.

This chain uses TRBV6-6 with TRBJ1-5; 7 bases match TRBD1. The CDR3 totals 15 residues. Germline V gives CDR1 MNHNY, CDR2 SVGAGI (reference sequence). V lost 7 bases to trimming and J lost 0 bases; unmatched junction nucleotides: 6. The CDR3 nucleotides are TGTGCCAGCAATTCAGGGGGTTATAGCAATCAGCCCCAGCATTTT. It codes for CASNSGGYSNQPQHF.

The rearrangement joins TRBV11-2 to TRBJ2-1; D possibly matches TRBD1 or TRBD2 (5 bases each). Germline V gene lookup returns CDR1 SGHAT and CDR2 FQNNGV. Trimming took 1 base from V and 8 from J, leaving 12 bases between them. This CDR3 has 14 residues. The CDR3: CASSLVPGTDEQFF. In DNA, the CDR3 is TGTGCCAGCAGCTTAGTTCCGGGGACCGATGAGCAGTTCTTC.

This clonotype has just a few counts. The chain couples TRBV12-3 or TRBV12-4 to TRBJ2-7; no reliable D call. V dropped 2 bases and J dropped 2 bases, with 10 bases sitting between them. CDR3 length: 14 amino acids. CDR3 DNA sequence: TGTGCCAGCAGTTTAAGCCCTAAAGCCTACGAGCAGTACTTC. Protein: CASSLSPKAYEQYF.

This clonotype was picked up a small number of times. J is TRBJ2-5 and V is TRBV7-2; no definite D call. The CDR3 runs 16 residues. V shed 2 bases and J shed 5 bases, with 18 bases lying between them. Per the germline V gene, CDR1 is SGHTA and CDR2 is FQGNSA. CDR3 region: CASSLNWARSPETQYF. CDR3 sequence (DNA): TGTGCCAGCAGCTTAAATTGGGCACGGTCCCCGGAGACCCAGTACTTC.

This clonotype was seen once. The gene calls are TRBV19 and TRBJ2-5; 8 nucleotides line up with TRBD1. CDR3 length: 17 amino acids. Germline values: CDR1 LNHDA, CDR2 SQIVND (reference sequence). V dropped 4 bases and J dropped 1; count of bases not matched to a gene: 11. The CDR3 sequence: CASSTGDRGEIQETQYF. The DNA for the CDR3 is TGTGCCAGTAGTACCGGAGACAGGGGAGAGATCCAAGAGACCCAGTACTTC.

This chain connects TRBV27 to TRBJ1-5; tentatively, D is TRBD1 (5 bases). There are 17 residues in the CDR3. Trimming took off 5 bases at V and 6 bases at J, with 23 bases between the two ends. Germline CDR1 reads MNHEY; CDR2 reads SMNVEV (reference sequence). The CDR3 spells CASSRYGASEAPQPQHF. DNA for the CDR3: TGTGCCAGCAGTCGGTACGGGGCCAGCGAGGCCCCTCAGCCCCAGCATTTT.

This clonotype was picked up a small number of times. The V call is TRBV7-6, the J call TRBJ2-1; D is unclear. Germline V gene data show CDR1 as SGHVS and CDR2 as FNYEAQ. V dropped 5 bases and J dropped 8 bases, with 16 bases sitting between them. CDR3 length: 14 amino acids. The CDR3 bases are TGTGCCAGCAGCATTCAATCGACGAGGCATGAGCAGTTCTTC. This codes for CASSIQSTRHEQFF.

This clonotype was observed a handful of times. V and J are TRBV7-6 and TRBJ1-3, with 8 bases lining up with TRBD1. Per germline, CDR1 SGHVS and CDR2 FNYEAQ. V lost 4 bases, J lost 4 bases, and 6 bases stayed unmatched. This CDR3 comprises 15 residues. In DNA form, the CDR3 reads TGTGCCAGCAGCTATGCAGGGGGCGAAGGAAACACCATATATTTT. Translated, it gives CASSYAGGEGNTIYF. The full variable domain, its missing parts supplied by reference TRBV7-6 and TRBJ1-3, is GAGVSQSPRYKVTKRGQDVALRCDPISGHVSLYWYRQALGQGPEFLTYFNYEAQQDKSGLPNDRFSAERPEGSISTLTIQRTEQRDSAMYRCASSYAGGEGNTIYFGEGSWLTVV.

This chain connects TRBV7-6 to TRBJ1-1; 8 bases line up with TRBD1. The CDR3 has 13 residues. Germline loops: CDR1 SGHVS, CDR2 FNYEAQ. V lost 3 bases, J lost 7 bases, and 4 bases stayed unmatched. CDR3: CASSLGTGYEAFF. The CDR3 coding sequence is TGTGCCAGCAGCTTGGGGACAGGCTATGAAGCTTTCTTT.

This clonotype has more than one count but fewer than ten. The chain is built from TRBV7-6 and TRBJ2-3; 7 bases match TRBD2. The junction had 5 bases not matched to a gene; V was cut back by 0 bases and J by 2 bases. The CDR3 runs 16 residues. Germline assignment: CDR1 SGHVS and CDR2 FNYEAQ. The CDR3 here is CASSLAAGTTTDTQYF. The CDR3 nucleotides are TGTGCCAGCAGCTTAGCAGCGGGAACGACCACAGATACGCAGTATTTT. The variable domain in full, completed from reference TRBV7-6 and TRBJ2-3, reads GAGVSQSPRYKVTKRGQDVALRCDPISGHVSLYWYRQALGQGPEFLTYFNYEAQQDKSGLPNDRFSAERPEGSISTLTIQRTEQRDSAMYRCASSLAAGTTTDTQYFGPGTRLTVL.

There are a few counts of this clonotype. J is TRBJ2-7 and V is TRBV7-2; D may correspond to TRBD1 or TRBD2 (5 bases each). The CDR3 is 14 residues long. CDR1 SGHTA and CDR2 FQGNSA come from the germline V gene. V was pared by 1 base and J by 5 bases, with 12 bases between. This chain's CDR3 is CASSLVTGLDEQYF. The DNA of the CDR3 is TGTGCCAGCAGCTTAGTTACGGGGCTCGACGAGCAGTACTTC.

The chain carries TRBV27 and TRBJ1-1, with TRBD1 matching 8 bases. Germline values: CDR1 MNHEY, CDR2 SMNVEV (reference sequence). CDR3 length equals 16 residues. The trim removed 4 bases at V and 4 bases at J, leaving 11 bases unmatched. The CDR3 nucleotides read TGTGCCAGCAGTTCCCCTTGGGACAGGACGGGCACTGAAGCTTTCTTT. The encoded protein is CASSSPWDRTGTEAFF.

This clonotype was counted a few times. The V gene is TRBV7-6, the J gene TRBJ2-2; D might be TRBD1 or TRBD2, each matching 5 bases. The CDR3 length is 15 residues. Germline V lookup: CDR1 SGHVS, CDR2 FNYEAQ. V dropped 0 bases and J dropped 7 bases, with 12 bases sitting between them. This chain's CDR3 is CASSLAVGAYGELFF. The CDR3 DNA reads as TGTGCCAGCAGCTTAGCGGTCGGGGCATACGGGGAGCTGTTTTTT.

In its sample, this clonotype was seen a few times. The chain uses TRBV6-5 and TRBJ2-7, with D possibly TRBD1 on 5 matching bases. V was cut by 7 bases and J by 0 bases, with 10 bases left in between. CDR1 and CDR2 from the germline V gene are MNHEY and SVGAGI. This CDR3 region has 13 residues. The CDR3 protein is CASKDRYSYEQYF. The CDR3 bases are TGTGCCAGCAAAGACAGATACTCCTACGAGCAGTACTTC.

This clonotype has a handful of counts. The CDR3 here is CASSPSGGGNGNTIYF. CDR3 coding DNA: TGTGCCAGCAGCCCCTCGGGTGGTGGGAATGGAAACACCATATATTTT. V gene TRBV7-2 combines with J gene TRBJ1-3; no reliable D call. This CDR3 contains 16 residues. V lost 5 bases to trimming and J lost 3 bases, with 17 bases between them. Per germline, CDR1 SGHTA and CDR2 FQGNSA. Using reference TRBV7-2 and TRBJ1-3 for the parts outside the CDR3, the full variable domain is GAGVSQSPSNKVTEKGKDVELRCDPISGHTALYWYRQSLGQGLEFLIYFQGNSAPDKSGLPSDRFSAERTGGSVSTLTIQRTQQEDSAVYLCASSPSGGGNGNTIYFGEGSWLTVV.

This clonotype turned up a few times. The chain uses TRBV7-9 and TRBJ2-4; 11 bases agree with TRBD1. Per germline, CDR1 SEHNR and CDR2 FQNEAQ (reference sequence). The CDR3 is 17 residues long. Trimming removed 4 bases from V and 1 base from J; junction bases left unmatched: 6. The CDR3 DNA sequence: TGTGCCAGCAGCTACCTTGGGACAGGGGGTGCCAAAAACATTCAGTACTTC. Its translation is CASSYLGTGGAKNIQYF. Full variable domain (outside the CDR3, taken from reference TRBV7-9 and TRBJ2-4): DTGVSQNPRHKITKRGQNVTFRCDPISEHNRLYWYRQTLGQGPEFLTYFQNEAQLEKSRLLSDRFSAERPKGSFSTLEIQRTEQGDSAMYLCASSYLGTGGAKNIQYFGAGTRLSVL.

This clonotype appeared a few times. The chain joins TRBV6-2 or TRBV6-3 to TRBJ1-1, with 9 positions matching TRBD1. Trimming took 5 bases from V and 6 from J; bases not matched to a gene: 4. CDR3 length: 13 residues. In germline, CDR1 is MNHEY, CDR2 SVGEGT. The CDR3 reads CASSLTGGPEAFF. CDR3 nucleotide sequence: TGTGCCAGCAGTCTTACAGGGGGCCCTGAAGCTTTCTTT.

This clonotype was counted a few times. The J gene is TRBJ1-2, the V gene TRBV6-2 or TRBV6-3; D call uncertain. Germline V gene data show CDR1 as MNHEY and CDR2 as SVGEGT. V was shortened by 4 bases and J by 6 bases, with 15 bases between the two germline ends. There are 14 residues in the CDR3. The CDR3 nucleotides are TGTGCCAGCAGTTCGGGATCCCCTTTGAATGGCTACACCTTC. This gives the protein CASSSGSPLNGYTF.

This clonotype has only a few counts. V gene TRBV27 combines with J gene TRBJ1-1, with unresolved D. V was shortened by 1 base and J by 6 bases, with 9 bases between the two germline ends. CDR1 is MNHEY, CDR2 SMNVEV, per germline (reference sequence). CDR3 length equals 13 residues. This CDR3 is CASSLLGNPEAFF. The CDR3 region has the DNA TGTGCCAGCAGTTTATTGGGCAATCCTGAAGCTTTCTTT.